Below, 10 T cell receptor beta chains from the same sample are listed, as sequenced in a study of blood T cell repertoires in COVID-19. The data were produced by immunoSEQ multiplex PCR, yet TCRdb's version contains in-frame clones alone and is incomplete. The table records around 80,000 clones, more than 65% of them present only once. Sequencing input: peripheral blood. The receptors shown here come from a man aged 80 or over with acute or convalescent COVID-19.

The CDR3 region has the DNA TGTGCCAGCAGACGGGACACCGACAATCAGCCCCAGCATTTT. As protein: CASRRDTDNQPQHF. The J gene is TRBJ1-5, the V gene TRBV2; maybe TRBD1 (6 bases). Germline CDR1 SNHLY, CDR2 FYNNEI. This CDR3 has 14 residues. Trimming removed 6 bases at V and 3 bases at J, with 12 bases between. Full variable domain (outside the CDR3, taken from reference TRBV2 and TRBJ1-5): EPEVTQTPSHQVTQMGQEVILRCVPISNHLYFYWYRQILGQKVEFLVSFYNNEISEKSEIFDDQFSVERPDGSNFTLKIRSTKLEDSAMYFCASRRDTDNQPQHFGDGTRLSIL.

This clone was seen only a few times. This chain joins TRBV18 and TRBJ2-7; D is ambiguous. V was cut by 0 bases and J by 2 bases, with 8 bases left in between. The germline CDR1 and CDR2 sequences are KGHSH and LQKENI. The length of the CDR3 is 14 residues. The DNA for the CDR3 is TGTGCCAGCTCACCACCTGGCACAGCCTACGAGCAGTACTTC. Translated: CASSPPGTAYEQYF.

The chain employs TRBV18 and TRBJ1-3, with 8 positions matching TRBD1. The ends lost 2 bases at V and 0 bases at J; junction bases unmatched: 12. CDR3 length: 19 residues. In germline, CDR1 is KGHSH, CDR2 LQKENI. In DNA form, the CDR3 reads TGTGCCAGCTCACCATTTCGCTTGGGGACAGGCGGCTCTGGAAACACCATATATTTT. Translated: CASSPFRLGTGGSGNTIYF.

The V gene is TRBV9, the J gene TRBJ2-6, with 8 nucleotides matching TRBD1. Trimming removed 4 bases from V and 0 bases from J; junction bases left unmatched: 18. This CDR3 spans 21 amino acids. Germline V gene sequence: CDR1 SGDLS, CDR2 YYNGEE. The CDR3: CASSPRDRTGSSLSGANVLTF. CDR3 coding DNA: TGTGCCAGCAGCCCCAGGGATCGGACAGGGTCGTCTCTCTCTGGGGCCAACGTCCTGACTTTC.

The chain combines TRBV21-1 with TRBJ2-7; the D call of TRBD1 is as the table states it, not checked on the DNA. TRBV21-1 is deemed a pseudogene. This CDR3 contains 15 residues. This CDR3 is CASSKVTGKCYEQYF. In DNA form, the CDR3 reads TGTGCCAGCAGCAAAGTTACAGGGAAGTGCTACGAGCAGTACTTC.

This clone was detected a few times. The CDR3 is CASSELDRESYEQYF. Written as DNA, the CDR3 is TGTGCCAGCAGTGAGCTGGACAGGGAATCCTACGAGCAGTACTTC. The chain carries TRBV6-1 and TRBJ2-7; 8 bases are shared with TRBD1. Germline lookup yields CDR1 MNHNS and CDR2 SASEGT. The CDR3 contains 15 residues. V was pared by 3 bases and J by 1 base, with 5 bases of the junction left unmatched.

The gene calls are TRBV6-4 and TRBJ2-1; TRBD2 matches at 11 bases. This CDR3 region has 14 residues. The V and J ends lost 7 bases and 9 bases, in that order; junction bases with no gene match: 8. Germline V lookup: CDR1 MRHNA, CDR2 SNTAGT. The CDR3 here is CASKISGGAGEQFF. DNA for the CDR3: TGTGCCAGCAAGATTAGCGGGGGGGCTGGTGAGCAGTTCTTC.

CDR3 nucleotides: TGTGCCAGCAGCCAATTGCGGGGGGCTTACAATGAGCAGTTCTTC. Translating gives CASSQLRGAYNEQFF. J is TRBJ2-1 and V is TRBV3-1 (or the pseudogene TRBV3-2); 8 bases agree with TRBD2. The CDR3 consists of 15 residues. Germline lookup yields CDR1 LGHDT and CDR2 YNNKEL (reference sequence). V was pared by 2 bases and J by 4 bases, with 4 bases of the junction left unmatched.

This chain joins TRBV11-3 and TRBJ2-2; D uncertain. Germline V gene data show CDR1 as SGHNT and CDR2 as YENEEA. Trimming stripped 1 base from V and 1 base from J, with 4 bases between. This CDR3 comprises 14 residues. The CDR3 DNA follows: TGTGCCAGCAGCTTAGCCGGGAACACCGGGGAGCTGTTTTTT. This translates into CASSLAGNTGELFF.

V is TRBV19 and J is TRBJ1-4; TRBD1 matches 7 bases. Germline trimming cut 7 bases from V and 7 bases from J; bases unmatched to any gene: 12. Germline values: CDR1 LNHDA, CDR2 SQIVND (reference sequence). CDR3 length: 15 amino acids. As DNA, the CDR3 is TGTGCCAGTAATCCTTCGGACAGGTACGGTGAAAAACTGTTTTTT. Protein sequence: CASNPSDRYGEKLFF. Using reference TRBV19 and TRBJ1-4 for the parts outside the CDR3, the full variable domain is DGGITQSPKYLFRKEGQNVTLSCEQNLNHDAMYWYRQDPGQGLRLIYYSQIVNDFQKGDIAEGYSVSREKKESFPLTVTSAQKNPTAFYLCASNPSDRYGEKLFFGSGTQLSVL.